The clone carrying this T cell receptor (beta chain) was counted between two and nine times. Its antigen remains unknown. As to treatment: oral pan-JAK inhibitor, 5-10 mg twice daily. Germline V CDR1 and CDR2: SGDLS, YYNGEE. This CDR3 has 14 amino acids. The V gene lost 0 bases and the J gene lost 5 bases, with 8 bases spanning the gap. RNA extraction and reverse transcription yielded cDNA as sequencing template. Clones were read by immunoSEQ multiplex PCR, and TCRdb kept only the in-frame ones, dropping some. The data hold roughly 230,000 clones, with less than 50% observed a single time. These data belong to a study of CD8+ T cells in alopecia areata. Overall study findings and caveats: Many expanded lesional clones persisted in scalp and blood during tofacitinib. Normal-skin resident alphabeta T cells also appear among scalp sample sequences. Across lesional scalp, and particularly alopecia totalis/universalis, clonality surpassed that of normal scalp.

V and J are TRBV9 and TRBJ1-4, with D unclear. The sample was CD4+ T cells sorted from blood, taken around week 36, from a patient treated with tofacitinib. This clonotype originated in a human donor with alopecia areata. CDR3 loop: CASSVGRMNEKLFF. The CDR3 nucleotides read TGTGCCAGCAGCGTAGGACGGATGAATGAAAAACTGTTTTTT.